These 13 T cell receptor beta chains were sequenced from one sample in a study of CD8 T cells in Susac syndrome. RNA in amounts of about 0.5 to 1 ug was reverse transcribed with random hexamers. TCRdb fed the immunoSEQ multiplex PCR reads into MiXCR, producing one record per CDR3 protein. Found here are roughly 120,000 distinct CDR3 sequences, roughly 94% of them singletons; the top ten hold around 0.13%. Sequenced: CD4+ T cells from PBMCs. These receptors all stem from a human donor with multiple sclerosis.

The chain couples TRBV14 to TRBJ2-5; D remains ambiguous. This CDR3 is 12 amino acids long. From germline, CDR1 is SGHDN and CDR2 FVKESK. The V end was cut by 0 bases, the J end by 6 bases, with 5 bases between. CDR3 region: CASSQDRQTQYF. The CDR3 coding sequence is TGTGCCAGCAGCCAAGATCGGCAGACCCAGTACTTC. Filled out from reference TRBV14 and TRBJ2-5, the complete variable domain reads EAGVTQFPSHSVIEKGQTVTLRCDPISGHDNLYWYRRVMGKEIKFLLHFVKESKQDESGMPNNRFLAERTGGTYSTLKVQPAELEDSGVYFCASSQDRQTQYFGPGTRLLVL.

The V and J genes are TRBV6-1 and TRBJ2-1; D possibly corresponds to TRBD2 (7 bases). V lost 4 bases to trimming and J lost 4 bases, with 14 bases between them. Germline V CDR1 and CDR2: MNHNS, SASEGT. This CDR3 comprises 15 residues. The CDR3 DNA sequence: TGTGCCAGCAGTGGGCAGCGGGACATTTACAATGAGCAGTTCTTC. The encoded protein is CASSGQRDIYNEQFF.

The chain recombines TRBV7-2 with TRBJ2-3; 7 nucleotides match TRBD2. CDR1 SGHTA and CDR2 FQGNSA come from the germline V gene. With V trimmed by 5 bases and J by 14 bases, 10 bases remained unmatched. CDR3 length equals 12 residues. In nucleotides, the CDR3 is TGTGCCAGCAGCCCACAAAGCGGGGCCCCGTATTTT. Translation: CASSPQSGAPYF.

The count of this clonotype is one. The chain employs TRBV29-1 and TRBJ2-1; 9 positions match TRBD1. The CDR3 is made up of 13 amino acids. Germline CDR1 and CDR2: SQVTM and ANQGSEA. DNA for the CDR3: TGCAGTGCCGGGACAGGGCCTTACAATGAGCAGTTCTTC. Its protein product is CSAGTGPYNEQFF.

The chain has TRBV12-3 or TRBV12-4 and TRBJ1-5; D gene ambiguous. Trimming took 8 bases from V and 7 from J, leaving 9 bases between them. This CDR3 has 11 residues. The CDR3 nucleotides are TGTGCCAGCGGTGATTTACAGCCCCAGCATTTT. This translates into CASGDLQPQHF.

The chain uses TRBV7-9 and TRBJ2-3, with 9 bases fitting TRBD1. The V gene's germline CDR1 is SEHNR and CDR2 FQNEAQ (reference sequence). Trimming removed 1 base from V and 2 bases from J; junction bases left unmatched: 10. The CDR3 spans 18 residues. CDR3 nucleotides: TGTGCCAGCAGCTTAGGGATCTCTGGACAGGGGACCACAGATACGCAGTATTTT. The encoded protein is CASSLGISGQGTTDTQYF.

The chain is built from TRBV20-1 and TRBJ1-1; D remains ambiguous. The V end was cut by 3 bases, the J end by 5 bases, with 7 bases between. The CDR3 runs to 11 residues. In germline, CDR1 is DFQATT, CDR2 SNEGSKA (reference sequence). CDR3 in amino acids: CSARPLTEAFF. The CDR3 DNA follows: TGCAGTGCTAGGCCTCTAACTGAAGCTTTCTTT.

This clonotype turned up a few times. The chain is built from TRBV7-2 and TRBJ2-6; a possible D gene is TRBD2 (6 bases). This CDR3 has 15 residues. Germline V lookup: CDR1 SGHTA, CDR2 FQGNSA. Trimming shortened V by 5 bases and J by 0 bases, and 8 bases separated the two germline ends. CDR3 coding DNA: TGTGCCAGCAGCCTGGGGGGCTCTGGGGCCAACGTCCTGACTTTC. As protein: CASSLGGSGANVLTF.

This chain links TRBV6-6 with TRBJ1-1; D unresolved. Trimming took off 0 bases at V and 4 bases at J, with 9 bases between the two ends. Germline V lookup: CDR1 MNHNY, CDR2 SVGAGI (reference sequence). This CDR3 contains 14 residues. The DNA for the CDR3 is TGTGCCAGCAGTTACTCGCCGGGGTCCACTGAAGCTTTCTTT. It yields the protein CASSYSPGSTEAFF.

The V call is TRBV7-6, the J call TRBJ2-7, with 8 bases aligning to TRBD1. The junction had 4 bases not matched to a gene; V was cut back by 5 bases and J by 4 bases. Germline CDR1 SGHVS, CDR2 FNYEAQ. The CDR3 sequence is 13 residues long. The CDR3 DNA reads TGTGCCAGCAGCCGGGACAGGAGTTACGAGCAGTACTTC. Translating gives CASSRDRSYEQYF.

CDR3 coding DNA: TGCAGCGTGGGGGCCGACAGCTTCAGCTACACCTTC. Residues: CSVGADSFSYTF. The chain uses TRBV29-1 and TRBJ1-2, with D perhaps TRBD1 (6 bases). Per the germline V gene, CDR1 is SQVTM and CDR2 is ANQGSEA. The CDR3 is 12 amino acids. Trimming shortened V by 6 bases and J by 9 bases, and 17 bases separated the two germline ends.

V gene TRBV18 combines with J gene TRBJ1-1; 7 bases are a match to TRBD1. V dropped 3 bases and J dropped 5; count of bases not matched to a gene: 3. This CDR3 spans 13 amino acids. Germline V lookup: CDR1 KGHSH, CDR2 LQKENI. The CDR3 DNA reads TGTGCCAGCTCACCGGCAGGGGGAACTGAAGCTTTCTTT. It codes for CASSPAGGTEAFF.

The chain is built from TRBV2 and TRBJ2-4; TRBD1 agrees at 7 bases. Looked up from germline, CDR1 is SNHLY and CDR2 is FYNNEI. This CDR3 has 16 amino acids. The V and J ends lost 6 bases and 4 bases, in that order; junction bases with no gene match: 12. CDR3 loop: CASRDLGQNRKNIQYF. CDR3 sequence (DNA): TGTGCCAGCAGGGACTTGGGACAGAATCGGAAAAACATTCAGTACTTC.